Only one count was recorded for the clone carrying this T cell receptor beta chain. With a much larger clone just one base away, this may be a read error. Samples came from patients with localized non-small cell lung adenocarcinoma. These data are taken from a study of CD4 and CD8 cells across lung adenocarcinoma regions. One entry per CDR3 protein results from TCRdb running MiXCR on the PCR reads. This sample carries around 11,000 distinct CDR3 sequences, roughly 50% of them seen once, and the ten largest clones take roughly a fifth. J gave up 4 bases and V 7 bases, and 10 bases lay outside the gene matches. The CDR3 contains 16 residues. Per the germline V gene, CDR1 is MNHEY and CDR2 is SMNVEV (reference sequence).

This sequence originates from a male donor with lung adenocarcinoma. The CD4 and CD8 labels of this study may be unreliable. The rearrangement uses TRBV27 and TRBJ2-2, with 9 nucleotides matching TRBD1. The source material was CD4+ T cells from the center of a lung tumor. The chain's CDR3 is CASNTLGTGITGELFF. The CDR3 bases are TGTGCCAGCAATACTCTTGGGACAGGGATCACCGGGGAGCTGTTTTTT.